The rows below give T cell receptor beta chains drawn from one sample of a study of T cell responses to AZD1222 COVID-19 vaccine. Profiled with immunoSEQ multiplex PCR; TCRdb holds only in-frame clones, not every one. Among 90,000 to 120,000 clones listed, around nine tenths were seen once. The sample here was peripheral blood, taken on day 0 of AZD1222 vaccination. Every receptor here comes from an adult in good health. The CDR3 runs from the conserved cysteine through the conserved F or W. D genes are given only for firm matches. Size values are once, few and many counts, or a class for expanded clones, and some rows have none.

CDR3aa: CASSNLAEPNEQFF
CDR3nt: TGTGCCAGCAGCAATCTAGCGGAGCCCAATGAGCAGTTCTTC
v_gene: TRBV21-1
j_gene: TRBJ2-1
d_gene: NA
abundance: NA

CDR3aa: CASSRRDGGYTF
CDR3nt: TGTGCCAGCAGCCGCAGGGATGGCGGCTACACCTTC
v_gene: TRBV6-5
j_gene: TRBJ1-2
d_gene: NA
abundance: NA

CDR3aa: CASSPDRVYGYTF
CDR3nt: TGTGCCAGCAGCCCGGACAGGGTCTATGGCTACACCTTC
v_gene: TRBV7-2
j_gene: TRBJ1-2
d_gene: TRBD1
abundance: few

CDR3aa: CASSPIGSINQPQHF
CDR3nt: TGTGCCAGCAGCCCAATAGGGAGTATCAATCAGCCCCAGCATTTT
v_gene: TRBV16
j_gene: TRBJ1-5
d_gene: NA
abundance: NA

CDR3aa: CASSLRPTGTADSPLHF
CDR3nt: TGTGCCAGCAGTCTTCGACCTACCGGGACAGCGGATTCACCCCTCCACTTT
v_gene: TRBV5-5
j_gene: TRBJ1-6
d_gene: TRBD1
abundance: NA

CDR3aa: CASSYAYGTSYGYTF
CDR3nt: TGTGCCAGCAGCTACGCTTACGGGACGAGCTATGGCTACACCTTC
v_gene: TRBV5-5
j_gene: TRBJ1-2
d_gene: NA
abundance: once

CDR3aa: CASSIIGSSGANVLTF
CDR3nt: TGTGCCAGTAGTATAATTGGATCCTCTGGGGCCAACGTCCTGACTTTC
v_gene: TRBV19
j_gene: TRBJ2-6
d_gene: NA
abundance: once

CDR3aa: CASRGQPDSPLHF
CDR3nt: TGTGCCAGCAGAGGCCAACCTGATTCACCCCTCCACTTT
v_gene: TRBV25-1
j_gene: TRBJ1-6
d_gene: NA
abundance: once

CDR3aa: CSVSGLLDGGGGYTF
CDR3nt: TGCAGCGTCTCTGGCCTGTTGGACGGCGGAGGAGGCTACACCTTC
v_gene: TRBV29-1
j_gene: TRBJ1-2
d_gene: NA
abundance: NA

CDR3aa: CASSPGDRASGYTF
CDR3nt: TGCGCCAGCAGCCCAGGCGACAGGGCTTCCGGCTACACCTTC
v_gene: TRBV4-3
j_gene: TRBJ1-2
d_gene: TRBD1
abundance: NA

CDR3aa: CASGLKVETQYF
CDR3nt: TGTGCCAGCGGTTTAAAAGTTGAGACCCAGTACTTC
v_gene: TRBV3-1/TRBV3-2
j_gene: TRBJ2-5
d_gene: NA
abundance: NA

CDR3aa: CASSSGGTLRVF
CDR3nt: TGTGCCAGCAGCTCCGGGGGGACACTCCGGGTCTTC
v_gene: TRBV5-4
j_gene: TRBJ2-1
d_gene: NA
abundance: few

CDR3aa: CASSLNPPLGSGANVLTF
CDR3nt: TGTGCCAGCAGCTTAAACCCCCCTCTGGGCTCTGGGGCCAACGTCCTGACTTTC
v_gene: TRBV7-2
j_gene: TRBJ2-6
d_gene: NA
abundance: NA

CDR3aa: CASLTRDRGHTEAFF
CDR3nt: TGTGCCAGCCTAACACGGGACAGGGGGCATACTGAAGCTTTCTTT
v_gene: TRBV27
j_gene: TRBJ1-1
d_gene: TRBD1
abundance: NA

CDR3aa: CASSLGQGGYGYTF
CDR3nt: TGTGCCAGTAGTCTCGGACAGGGTGGCTATGGCTACACCTTC
v_gene: TRBV19
j_gene: TRBJ1-2
d_gene: TRBD1
abundance: NA

CDR3aa: CASNANSNQPQHF
CDR3nt: TGTGCCAGTAACGCAAATAGCAATCAGCCCCAGCATTTT
v_gene: TRBV19
j_gene: TRBJ1-5
d_gene: NA
abundance: NA

CDR3aa: CASSWGRGLGNQPQHF
CDR3nt: TGTGCCAGCAGCTGGGGGCGGGGGCTCGGCAATCAGCCCCAGCATTTT
v_gene: TRBV11-2
j_gene: TRBJ1-5
d_gene: NA
abundance: NA